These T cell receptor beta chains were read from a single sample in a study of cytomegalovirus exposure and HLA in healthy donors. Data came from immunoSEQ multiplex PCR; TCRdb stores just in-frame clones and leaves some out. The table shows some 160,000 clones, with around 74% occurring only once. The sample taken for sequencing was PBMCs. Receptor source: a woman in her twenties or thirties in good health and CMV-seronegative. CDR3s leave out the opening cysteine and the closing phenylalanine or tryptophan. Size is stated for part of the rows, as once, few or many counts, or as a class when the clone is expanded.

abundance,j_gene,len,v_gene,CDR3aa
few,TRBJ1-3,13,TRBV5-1,ASSPRTDSGNTIY
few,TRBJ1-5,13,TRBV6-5,ASSRTGGVNQPQH
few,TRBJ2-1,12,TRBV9,ASGGQEVYNEQF
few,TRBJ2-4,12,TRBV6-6,ATRGGGAKNIQY
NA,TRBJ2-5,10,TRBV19,ASSIGGETQY
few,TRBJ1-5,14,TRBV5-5,ASSLRSGTTNQPQH
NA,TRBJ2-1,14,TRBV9,ASSVYTGPKFQEQF
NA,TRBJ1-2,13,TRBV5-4,ASSLTTVNRDGYT
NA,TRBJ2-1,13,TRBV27,ASSPPGLLYNEQF
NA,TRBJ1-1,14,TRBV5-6,ASSLERQGYNTEAF
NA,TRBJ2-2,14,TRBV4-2,ASSLMGGGVSGELF
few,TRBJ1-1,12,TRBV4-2,ASINRAGKTEAF
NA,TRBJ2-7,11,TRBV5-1,ASSRLLGHEQY
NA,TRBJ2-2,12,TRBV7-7,ASSSPRAPGELF
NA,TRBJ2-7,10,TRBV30,ARDKGGYEQY
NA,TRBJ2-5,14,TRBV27,ASSWVGASGQETQY
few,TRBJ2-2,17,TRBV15,ATGKRLAGELANTGELF
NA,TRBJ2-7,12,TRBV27,ASSFLGGDNEQY
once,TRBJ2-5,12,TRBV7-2,ASSISGTPTSQY
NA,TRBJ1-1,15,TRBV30,AWNGGTGRGYNTEAF